The present TCR beta chain was sequenced within a study of regulatory T cells in long-lasting Graves disease. This sample's time point: persistent/refractory GD, antithyroid drugs over 5 years with positive TRAb. Generation of the TCR library employed RNA extracted from PBMCs. Libraries of TCR beta came from iRepertoire HTBI primers plus Arm-PCR of CDR3 regions. One entry per CDR3 protein results from TCRdb running MiXCR on the multiplex PCR reads. The profile covers some 440,000 distinct CDR3 sequences, with about 20% appearing a single time and about 7.8% taken by the ten largest. This clonotype was seen a handful of times. With 5 bases removed from V and 3 bases from J, the gap between germline ends came to 14 bases. The CDR3 totals 15 residues. Germline CDR1 is SGHTA and CDR2 is FQGNSA.

This sequence originates from a female donor with Graves disease. The V gene is TRBV7-2, the J gene TRBJ1-5, with unresolved D. The source was peripheral blood mononuclear cells (PBMCs), collected when the disease was refractory, from a patient treated with antithyroid drugs. CDR3 protein: CASSPQAQLNQPQHF. In DNA form, the CDR3 reads TGTGCCAGCAGCCCCCAGGCGCAACTCAATCAGCCCCAGCATTTT.